This T cell receptor (beta chain) was sequenced during a study of monozygotic twins with inflammatory bowel disease. TCRdb reanalyzed the 5' RACE reads and collapses them to one entry per CDR3 protein, without DNA. The specimen's table records 310,000 or so distinct CDR3 sequences. The TCR was taken from a human donor with ulcerative colitis or Crohn's disease, or a healthy co-twin of an affected twin (not recorded which). Sequenced sample: blood.

The CDR3 spells CASKDRGSGELFF. The rearrangement uses TRBV19 and TRBJ2-2; TCRdb's D call of TRBD1 is untestable without DNA. The CDR3 is made up of 13 amino acids. From germline, CDR1 is LNHDA and CDR2 SQIVND (reference sequence).